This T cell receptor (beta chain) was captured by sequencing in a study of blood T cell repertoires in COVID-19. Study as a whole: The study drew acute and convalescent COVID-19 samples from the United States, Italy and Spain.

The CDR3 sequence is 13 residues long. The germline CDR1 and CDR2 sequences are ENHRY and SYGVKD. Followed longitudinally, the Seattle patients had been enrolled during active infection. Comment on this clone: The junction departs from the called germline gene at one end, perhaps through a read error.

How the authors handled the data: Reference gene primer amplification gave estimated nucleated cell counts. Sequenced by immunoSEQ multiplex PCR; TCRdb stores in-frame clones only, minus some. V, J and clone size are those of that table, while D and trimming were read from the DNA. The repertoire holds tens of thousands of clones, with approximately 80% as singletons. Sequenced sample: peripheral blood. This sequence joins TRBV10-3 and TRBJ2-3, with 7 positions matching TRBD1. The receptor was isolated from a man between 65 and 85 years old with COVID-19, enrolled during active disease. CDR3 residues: CAISETGTETQYF. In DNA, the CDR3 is TGTGCCATCAGCGAAACCGGGACAGAGACGCAGTATTTT.